A single sample is the source of the 5 T cell receptor beta chains below, sequenced in a study of T-cell reconstitution after alpha-beta-depleted transplantation in children. TCRbeta library construction was performed incorporating unique molecular identifiers. TCRdb recomputed calls from the PCR reads with MiXCR, one row per CDR3 protein. The sample contains roughly 500,000 distinct CDR3 sequences, approximately 12% of which appear only once. The material sequenced was PBMCs from the stem cell graft donor, taken from the stem cell graft. Every receptor here comes from a human donor who donated a stem cell graft to a child with combined immunodeficiency.

The table lists this clonotype with a few counts. The rearrangement joins TRBV29-1 to TRBJ2-7, with a possible D match to TRBD2 (7 bases). Between the trimmed V and J ends, which lost 6 bases and 6 bases, there was a span of 12 bases. Per germline, CDR1 SQVTM and CDR2 ANQGSEA. This CDR3 has 11 amino acids. CDR3 region: CSVVGGAEQYF. In DNA, the CDR3 is TGCAGCGTCGTAGGGGGGGCCGAGCAGTACTTC.

V usage is TRBV12-3 or TRBV12-4 and J usage is TRBJ2-2; tentatively, D is TRBD2 (6 bases). Trimming cost V 5 bases and J 0 bases, with 22 bases left between them. The length of the CDR3 is 19 residues. DNA for the CDR3: TGTGCCAGCAGTCCGACACCTCCCATAGCGGAGCCGAACACCGGGGAGCTGTTTTTT. This gives the protein CASSPTPPIAEPNTGELFF.

Only a few counts were recorded for this clonotype. The chain links TRBV2 to TRBJ1-2, with no clear D. Trimming pared 6 bases from V and 4 bases from J, leaving 6 bases between. Germline V lookup: CDR1 SNHLY, CDR2 FYNNEI. The CDR3 has 11 amino acids. CDR3 sequence: CASRQSYGYTF. The CDR3 nucleotides read TGTGCCAGCAGACAGAGCTATGGCTACACCTTC. The whole variable domain, filled in from reference TRBV2 and TRBJ1-2, reads EPEVTQTPSHQVTQMGQEVILRCVPISNHLYFYWYRQILGQKVEFLVSFYNNEISEKSEIFDDQFSVERPDGSNFTLKIRSTKLEDSAMYFCASRQSYGYTFGSGTRLTVV.

This clonotype has a count of ten or more. This chain joins TRBV5-6 and TRBJ2-1, with 7 bases matching TRBD2. Per germline, CDR1 SGHDT and CDR2 YYEEEE. This CDR3 is 13 amino acids long. V shed 4 bases and J 7 bases; nucleotides not matched to a gene: 5. Written as DNA, the CDR3 is TGTGCCAGCAGCGTTTGGGGGGGGAATGAGCAGTTCTTC. It encodes CASSVWGGNEQFF.

The V and J genes are TRBV18 and TRBJ2-1, with 10 bases matching TRBD2. The V and J ends lost 6 bases and 5 bases, in that order; junction bases with no gene match: 13. CDR1 and CDR2 (germline): KGHSH, LQKENI. The length of the CDR3 is 17 residues. The CDR3 loop reads CASSRNSGGTTNNEQFF. For the CDR3, the DNA is TGTGCCAGCTCGCGTAATAGCGGGGGGACCACAAACAATGAGCAGTTCTTC.